This T cell receptor beta chain was captured by sequencing in a study of blood T cells in healthy people across ages. Trimming pared 0 bases from V and 13 bases from J, leaving 22 bases between. The CDR3 consists of 16 residues. Germline values: CDR1 SGHTA, CDR2 FQGNSA. General observations from the study: There was no known CMV status for donors, so expanded clonotype changes were possibly confounded.

This clonotype was seen a handful of times. Its matching antigen is unknown. Total RNA was extracted at no less than 6 micrograms per sample. Primers used in a second PCR of about 6 to 12 cycles were a sample-barcoded 5' primer and a J-beta primer mix. Per sample, CDR3-containing paired-end reads numbered at least 2.5 million. TCRdb passed the 5' RACE reads through MiXCR, listing each CDR3 protein once. The repertoire holds about 930,000 distinct CDR3 sequences, with 25% to 30% as singletons. These same records also appear under a second study, on T cells of mothers and their children. From that second work: With unrelated pairs as the comparison, related mother-child pairs had a slightly higher overlap that was not significant.

This TCR was sampled from a woman in her 40s in good health. The sample taken for sequencing was blood. The rearrangement uses TRBV7-2 and TRBJ2-4; D possibly corresponds to TRBD1 (5 bases). The CDR3 loop is CASSLATAATGQEQYF. For the CDR3, the DNA is TGTGCCAGCAGCTTAGCCACAGCAGCTACAGGTCAGGAGCAGTACTTC.